The 4 T cell receptor beta chains presented below share a single source sample, sequenced in a study of blood T cell repertoires in COVID-19. The method was immunoSEQ multiplex PCR; TCRdb's version includes in-frame clones alone and lacks a portion of them. Among roughly 330,000 clones, over 75% were seen once, and the ten largest hold roughly a tenth. Sequenced: PBMCs or T cells enriched from blood (not recorded which). Receptor source: a woman aged 18-30 years who had recovered from COVID-19.

The chain recombines TRBV28 with TRBJ2-1, with TRBD2 matching over 10 bases. The CDR3 covers 16 residues. CDR1 MDHEN and CDR2 SYDVKM come from the germline V gene. Germline trimming cut 1 base from V and 4 bases from J; bases unmatched to any gene: 4. The CDR3 bases are TGTGCCAGCAGTTTATCCTCTAGCGGGGGATACAATGAGCAGTTCTTC. It specifies CASSLSSSGGYNEQFF.

This clone turned up a few times. V gene TRBV5-5 combines with J gene TRBJ2-7, with 7 bases fitting TRBD1. Trimming removed 1 base from V and 7 bases from J; junction bases left unmatched: 8. Germline V gene lookup returns CDR1 SGHKS and CDR2 YYEKEE (reference sequence). The CDR3 is made up of 14 amino acids. The CDR3: CASSLSDRSLEQYF. The CDR3 bases are TGTGCCAGCAGCTTGTCGGACAGGAGCCTGGAGCAGTACTTC.

Of note for this clone: The identical CDR3 is also encoded by other nucleotide sequences in the sample. This chain links TRBV29-1 with TRBJ2-7; 8 positions match TRBD2. This CDR3 is 12 amino acids long. J gave up 4 bases and V 7 bases, and 6 bases lay outside the gene matches. In germline, CDR1 is SQVTM, CDR2 ANQGSEA. In DNA, the CDR3 is TGCAGCGGAGGGACTAGTGGATACGAGCAGTACTTC. This translates into CSGGTSGYEQYF.

Ten or more counts support this clone. The chain has TRBV3-1 (or the pseudogene TRBV3-2) and TRBJ1-5, with D unresolved. Germline V gene data show CDR1 as LGHDT and CDR2 as YNNKEL (reference sequence). The CDR3 contains 12 residues. Trimming left V 5 bases short and J 6 bases short, with 8 bases between. CDR3 sequence: CASSSNGQPQHF. DNA for the CDR3: TGTGCCAGCAGCTCGAACGGTCAGCCCCAGCATTTT.